This T cell receptor (beta chain) stems from a study of radiotherapy plus CTLA-4 blockade in lung cancer. As for the study in general: Patients showed objective responses in 15% to 20% of cases, and disease control was achieved by 31%.

Lung cancer patients with chemo-refractory metastatic non-small-cell disease were given focal radiation plus CTLA-4 blockade with ipilimumab. Sequencing was performed with immunoSEQ multiplex PCR; in TCRdb, only in-frame clones are kept and a portion is missing. The sample has about 97,000 clones, around 74% seen once; the top ten hold 2.5% to 3%. General study points: Alongside interferon-beta, early blood T cell clone dynamics were reportedly the best predictor of response. There was expansion of tumor-derived TCR clones in blood after radiotherapy plus ipilimumab.

Note on this clone: The antigen remains unidentified.

The sequencing used peripheral blood, collected from a patient treated with radiotherapy plus ipilimumab. This TCR came from a human donor with non-small cell lung cancer who had a partial response to radiotherapy plus ipilimumab. Some clones in this sample may be carry-over from other donors' samples.

The CDR3 loop reads CASSANRGVGNTIYF. Written as DNA, the CDR3 is TGTGCCAGCAGTGCCAACAGGGGAGTAGGAAACACCATATATTTT. This chain links TRBV6-1 with TRBJ1-3, with 7 bases that match TRBD1. The CDR3 contains 15 residues. The ends lost 4 bases at V and 4 bases at J; junction bases unmatched: 7. The V gene's germline CDR1 is MNHNS and CDR2 SASEGT.